The entry that follows covers one TCR beta chain sequence. The sample originates from a study of regulatory T cells in long-lasting Graves disease. This sample's time point: newly diagnosed GD, antithyroid drugs for less than 3 months. Making the TCR library involved RNA that had been extracted from PBMCs. In Xi'an, China, an endocrinology department was the source of patients. According to the study, TCR beta libraries were built with iRepertoire HTBI primers and CDR3-region Arm-PCR. TCRdb reprocessed the multiplex PCR reads with MiXCR, giving one entry per CDR3 protein. Found here are approximately 480,000 distinct CDR3 sequences, around 15% of them singletons; the top ten hold 10% to 15%. These data were likewise used in another study, on T cells in Graves' hyperthyroidism and ophthalmopathy. This second report adds: The HTBI primer set was used in a first-round RT-PCR of the TCR CDR3.

The sequence was obtained from a man aged 40-50 years with Graves disease. The sample consisted of peripheral blood mononuclear cells (PBMCs), taken at new diagnosis, from a patient treated with antithyroid drugs.

CDR3 nucleotide sequence: TGTGCCAGCAGTCCCGGAGGGAACTCCTACGAGCAGTACTTC. As protein: CASSPGGNSYEQYF. The V call is TRBV12-3 or TRBV12-4, the J call TRBJ2-7; tentatively, D is TRBD2 (6 bases). This CDR3 comprises 14 residues. The germline V and J ends were trimmed by 5 bases and 0 bases, with 11 bases remaining between them.